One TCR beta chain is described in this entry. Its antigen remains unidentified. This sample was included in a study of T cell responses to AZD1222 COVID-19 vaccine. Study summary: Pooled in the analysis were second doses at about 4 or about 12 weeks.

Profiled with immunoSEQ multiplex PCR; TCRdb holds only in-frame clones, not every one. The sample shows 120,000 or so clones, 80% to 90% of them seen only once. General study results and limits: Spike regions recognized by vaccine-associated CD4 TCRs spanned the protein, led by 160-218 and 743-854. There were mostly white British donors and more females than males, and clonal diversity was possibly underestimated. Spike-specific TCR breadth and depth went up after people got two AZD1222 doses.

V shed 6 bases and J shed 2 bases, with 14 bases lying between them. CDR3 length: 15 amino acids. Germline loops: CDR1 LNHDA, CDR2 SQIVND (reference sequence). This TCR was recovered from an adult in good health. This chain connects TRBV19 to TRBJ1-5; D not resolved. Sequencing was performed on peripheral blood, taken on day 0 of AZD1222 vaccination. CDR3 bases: TGTGCCAGTAGGAGGACGGGAGGAGGCAATCAGCCCCAGCATTTT. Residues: CASRRTGGGNQPQHF.